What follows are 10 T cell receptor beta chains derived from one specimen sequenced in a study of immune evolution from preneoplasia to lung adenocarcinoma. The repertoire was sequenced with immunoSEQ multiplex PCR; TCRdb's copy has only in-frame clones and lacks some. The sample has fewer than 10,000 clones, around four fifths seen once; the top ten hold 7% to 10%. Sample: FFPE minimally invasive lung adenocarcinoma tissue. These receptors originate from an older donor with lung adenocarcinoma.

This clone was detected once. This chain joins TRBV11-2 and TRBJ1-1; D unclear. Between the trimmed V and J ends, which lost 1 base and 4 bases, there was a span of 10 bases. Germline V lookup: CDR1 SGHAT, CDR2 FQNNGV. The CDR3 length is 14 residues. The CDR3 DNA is TGTGCCAGCAGCTTAGCTCTGGGAAGCACTGAAGCTTTCTTT. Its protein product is CASSLALGSTEAFF.

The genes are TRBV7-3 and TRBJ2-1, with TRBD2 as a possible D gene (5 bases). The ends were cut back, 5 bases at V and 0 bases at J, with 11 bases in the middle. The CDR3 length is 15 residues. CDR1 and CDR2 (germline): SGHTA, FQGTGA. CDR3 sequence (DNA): TGTGCCAGCAGCCCAATGGGAGTCTCCTACAATGAGCAGTTCTTC. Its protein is CASSPMGVSYNEQFF.

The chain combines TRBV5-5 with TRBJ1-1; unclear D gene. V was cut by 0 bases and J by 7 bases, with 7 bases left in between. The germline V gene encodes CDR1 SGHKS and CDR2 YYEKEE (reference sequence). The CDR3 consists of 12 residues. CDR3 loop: CASSLADGEAFF. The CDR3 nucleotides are TGTGCCAGCAGCTTGGCGGACGGTGAAGCTTTCTTT.

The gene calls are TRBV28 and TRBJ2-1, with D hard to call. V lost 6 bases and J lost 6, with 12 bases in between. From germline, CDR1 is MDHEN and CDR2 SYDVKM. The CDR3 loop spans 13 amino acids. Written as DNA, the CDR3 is TGTGCCAGCAGCACCAACTCCCCCAATGAGCAGTTCTTC. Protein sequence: CASSTNSPNEQFF.

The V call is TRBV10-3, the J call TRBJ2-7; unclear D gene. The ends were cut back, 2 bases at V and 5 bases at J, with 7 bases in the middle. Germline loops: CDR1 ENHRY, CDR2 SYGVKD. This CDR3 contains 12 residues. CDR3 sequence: CAISETSHEQYF. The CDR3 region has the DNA TGTGCCATCAGTGAGACGTCTCACGAGCAGTACTTC.

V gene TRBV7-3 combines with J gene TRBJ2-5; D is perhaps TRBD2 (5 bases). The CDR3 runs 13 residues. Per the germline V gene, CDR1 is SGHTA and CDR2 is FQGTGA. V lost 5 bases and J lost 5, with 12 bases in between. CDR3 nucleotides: TGTGCCAGCAGCCGGTATGGCGGGGAGACCCAGTACTTC. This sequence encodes CASSRYGGETQYF.

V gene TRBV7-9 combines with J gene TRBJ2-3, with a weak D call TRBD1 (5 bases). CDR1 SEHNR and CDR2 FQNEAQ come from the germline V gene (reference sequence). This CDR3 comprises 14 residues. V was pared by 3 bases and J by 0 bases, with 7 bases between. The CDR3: CASSLDTSTDTQYF. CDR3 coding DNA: TGTGCCAGCAGCTTGGACACTAGCACAGATACGCAGTATTTT.

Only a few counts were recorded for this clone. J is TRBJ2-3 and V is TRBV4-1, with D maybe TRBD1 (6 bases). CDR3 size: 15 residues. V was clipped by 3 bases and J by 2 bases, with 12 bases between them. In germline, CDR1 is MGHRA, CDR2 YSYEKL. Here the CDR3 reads CASSQGQPPTDTQYF. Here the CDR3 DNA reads TGCGCCAGCAGCCAGGGACAACCGCCCACAGATACGCAGTATTTT.

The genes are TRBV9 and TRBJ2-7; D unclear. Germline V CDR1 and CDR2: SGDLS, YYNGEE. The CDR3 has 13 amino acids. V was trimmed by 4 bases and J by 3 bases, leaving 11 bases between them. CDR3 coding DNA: TGTGCCAGCAGCCTTGAGCTAGGCTACGAGCAGTACTTC. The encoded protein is CASSLELGYEQYF.

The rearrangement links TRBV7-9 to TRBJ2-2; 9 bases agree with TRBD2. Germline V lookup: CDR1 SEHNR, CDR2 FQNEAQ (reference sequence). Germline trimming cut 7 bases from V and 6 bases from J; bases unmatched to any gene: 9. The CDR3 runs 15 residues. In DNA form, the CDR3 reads TGTGCCAGCACCAAAACCGTAGCGGGAGCCGGGGAGCTGTTTTTT. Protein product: CASTKTVAGAGELFF. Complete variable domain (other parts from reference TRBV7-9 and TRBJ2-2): DTGVSQNPRHKITKRGQNVTFRCDPISEHNRLYWYRQTLGQGPEFLTYFQNEAQLEKSRLLSDRFSAERPKGSFSTLEIQRTEQGDSAMYLCASTKTVAGAGELFFGEGSRLTVL.